Here is one TCR beta chain with its context. Its antigen target is currently unknown. No qualities accompany the bases; no much larger clone lies one base away. The label giving this sample's time point can be read as: approximately eleven months on ibrutinib. Around 2 micrograms of genomic DNA were extracted from cryopreserved PBMCs for TCR beta library preparation. Longitudinal blood samples from CLL patients on ibrutinib monotherapy underwent high-throughput TCR beta sequencing. Patients were enrolled in a phase 2 open-label single-center ibrutinib monotherapy trial. The data were taken from a study of cytotoxic CD8 clonotypes in ibrutinib-treated CLL listed by TCRdb under 2021. Background on the whole study: The cohort had around twelve relapsed/refractory and some 15 treatment-naive patients; approximately 17 were IGHV unmutated. Partial responses were observed in approximately 24 patients and complete responses in 2; after a median follow-up of roughly 72 months, remission was maintained in 14 patients and progression was observed in approximately 12. Response samples were obtained after a median of approximately twelve months of treatment, with a range of about 6 to 36 months. Samples averaged about 260,000 productive templates and approximately 100,000 productive rearrangements. Longitudinal samples were obtainable from about 30% of the roughly 90 participants in the trial. Cryopreserved peripheral blood mononuclear cells were collected at three points: before therapy, at response, and at either sustained remission or disease progression. Every sample from remission and from progressive disease was obtained while the patients were still on ibrutinib.

Based on the germline V gene, the CDR1 and CDR2 sequences are SNHLY and FYNNEI. From the cysteine through the phenylalanine, the CDR3 covers 14 amino acids. The kept DNA is CDR3 alone, 42 bases in frame from the first base. V and J lose 7 bases and 10 bases, and a span of 17 bases separates them. A MiSeq instrument was used for deep resolution sequencing, which targeted depths ranging from 1 in 1 million up to 1 in 200,000 T cells, with coverage averaging 10x for each clonotype. The immunoSEQ hsTCRB Kit was used to generate the TCR beta libraries. The authors' pipeline ran thus. ImmunoSEQ Data Assistant and ImmunoSEQ Analyzer were used for data analysis, and V, D and J genes were assigned according to IMGT definitions. Clonality, which ranges from 0 to 1, was calculated by subtracting the normalized Shannon entropy of productive rearrangement frequencies from one. Only overrepresented clonotypes making up at least 0.05% of each patient's repertoire were included in the public clonotype analysis. Repertoires from some 13 age-matched healthy donors in immuneACCESS were used as clonality controls. This immuneACCESS table, as held by TCRdb, lists in-frame sequences with V and J called but not all clones. Of the missing ones, under half trace to an unresolved V gene in checked studies; the others have no known cause. V and J calls and clone size come straight from that table; D and trimming were deduced from the DNA. The sample data list tens of thousands of clones, and 45% to 65% of these were observed just once. The ten largest clones add up to 14% to 15% of the sample.

General conclusions and limits of the study: Baseline clonality was found to be higher than that of age-matched healthy donors and was strongly correlated with circulating CD8+ T-cell counts. Clonality rose at ibrutinib response, remained stable during sustained remission, and dropped back toward baseline at progression. Public clonotypes were found to be uncommon and were observed to contract or remain stable during treatment; the increase in clonality was shown to reflect expansion of private clonotypes at ibrutinib response. Sampling times were not matched between sustained-remission and progressing patients, and lymph node repertoires were not studied.

The TCR was taken from a human donor with chronic lymphocytic leukemia. The sequence links TRBV2 to TRBJ1-6; tentative D gene TRBD1, with 6 bases matching. The sequenced sample was PBMCs, obtained after 12 months of ibrutinib treatment. The CDR3 reads CASTIRGGQSPLHF. The nucleotide sequence reads as follows: TGTGCCAGCACGATCAGGGGCGGTCAGTCACCCCTCCACTTT.